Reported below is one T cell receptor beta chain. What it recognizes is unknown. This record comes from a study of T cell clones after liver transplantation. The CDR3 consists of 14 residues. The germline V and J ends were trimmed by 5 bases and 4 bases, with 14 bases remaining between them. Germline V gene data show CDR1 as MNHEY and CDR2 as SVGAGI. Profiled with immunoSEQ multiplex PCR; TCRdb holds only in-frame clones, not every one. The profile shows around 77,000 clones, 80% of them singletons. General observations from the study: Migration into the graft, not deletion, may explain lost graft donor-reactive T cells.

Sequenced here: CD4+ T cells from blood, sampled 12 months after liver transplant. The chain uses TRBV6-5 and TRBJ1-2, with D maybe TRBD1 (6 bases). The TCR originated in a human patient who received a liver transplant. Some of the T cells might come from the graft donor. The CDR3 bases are TGTGCCAGCAGTGAAGAAAGGGGGGTCTATGGCTACACCTTC. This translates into CASSEERGVYGYTF.